Below are 15 T cell receptor beta chains sequenced from a single sample in a study of brain T cells in children with intractable seizures. Assay used: immunoSEQ multiplex PCR; TCRdb lists only in-frame clones, some missing. The sample includes some 80,000 clones, 91% of them seen just once. Sequenced here: peripheral blood, sampled at surgery. The source is a girl aged 2 to 10 with Rasmussen encephalitis and intractable seizures.

This clone has only one observation. V usage is TRBV28 and J usage is TRBJ1-2; TRBD1 matches 10 bases. The CDR3 totals 16 residues. The J segment lost 4 bases and the V segment lost 5 bases, leaving 10 bases of the junction unmatched. In germline, CDR1 is MDHEN, CDR2 SYDVKM. Written as DNA, the CDR3 is TGTGCCAGCAGTACCGGGACAGGGGCGGTCATCTATGGCTACACCTTC. It codes for CASSTGTGAVIYGYTF.

As DNA, the CDR3 is TGTGCCAGCAGCTACGGGGGGTATGGCTACACCTTC. It yields the protein CASSYGGYGYTF. This rearrangement joins TRBV2 to TRBJ1-2, with a weak D call TRBD1 (5 bases). V was cut by 6 bases and J by 5 bases, with 10 bases left in between. The CDR3 is 12 amino acids. Per the germline V gene, CDR1 is SNHLY and CDR2 is FYNNEI.

This clone has only one observation. The chain recombines TRBV28 with TRBJ1-1; unclear D gene. Trimming took off 5 bases at V and 5 bases at J, with 6 bases between the two ends. Per the germline V gene, CDR1 is MDHEN and CDR2 is SYDVKM. The CDR3 loop spans 11 amino acids. The chain's CDR3 is CASSSVTEAFF. The CDR3 DNA reads as TGTGCCAGCAGTAGTGTGACTGAAGCTTTCTTT.

This rearrangement joins TRBV6-5 to TRBJ2-1; D gene uncertain. V was shortened by 8 bases and J by 0 bases, with 8 bases between the two germline ends. Germline CDR1 MNHEY, CDR2 SVGAGI. This CDR3 is 13 amino acids long. The CDR3 here is CASLRSSYNEQFF. The CDR3 nucleotides read TGTGCCAGCCTCAGGAGCTCCTACAATGAGCAGTTCTTC.

Comment on this clone: A read error may produce the germline difference seen at one junction end. The CDR3 DNA reads TGTGCCGGCAGTTACGGGACAGAGTCGAGCGCCGGGGAGCTGTTTTTT. Its protein is CAGSYGTESSAGELFF. V usage is TRBV6-6 and J usage is TRBJ1-3, with TRBD1 matching over 7 bases. The J call is in doubt because the DNA end fits TRBJ2-2 better. Germline V gene lookup returns CDR1 MNHNY and CDR2 SVGAGI (reference sequence). The CDR3 is 16 amino acids.

This clone was picked up one time. The V and J genes are TRBV9 and TRBJ2-3, with TRBD1 matching 7 bases. The V segment lost 4 bases and the J segment 0 bases; nucleotides outside the gene matches: 8. CDR3 length: 16 amino acids. CDR1 and CDR2 from the germline V gene are SGDLS and YYNGEE. As DNA, the CDR3 is TGTGCCAGCAGCAGGCGACAGGGCGGGAGCACAGATACGCAGTATTTT. Protein: CASSRRQGGSTDTQYF. Filled out from reference TRBV9 and TRBJ2-3, the complete variable domain reads DSGVTQTPKHLITATGQRVTLRCSPRSGDLSVYWYQQSLDQGLQFLIQYYNGEERAKGNILERFSAQQFPDLHSELNLSSLELGDSALYFCASSRRQGGSTDTQYFGPGTRLTVL.

The genes are TRBV12-5 and TRBJ1-2; TRBD1 aligns across 8 bases. J lost 4 bases, V lost 2 bases, and 15 bases had no gene match. This CDR3 is 18 amino acids long. Germline lookup yields CDR1 LGHNT and CDR2 FRNRAP. The CDR3 protein is CASGLLSPEDRDVYGYTF. CDR3 bases: TGTGCTAGTGGTTTGCTCTCCCCTGAGGACAGGGATGTCTATGGCTACACCTTC.

The rearrangement uses TRBV6-5 and TRBJ2-5, with D possibly TRBD2 on 5 matching bases. Per the germline V gene, CDR1 is MNHEY and CDR2 is SVGAGI. Trimming pared 6 bases from V and 4 bases from J, leaving 15 bases between. The CDR3 loop spans 14 amino acids. Written as DNA, the CDR3 is TGTGCCAGCAGCAACGGGGTGTGGGGAGAGACCCAGTACTTC. Encoded protein: CASSNGVWGETQYF.

The V call is TRBV27, the J call TRBJ2-3; D is unresolved. This CDR3 spans 14 amino acids. V lost 3 bases and J lost 0, with 7 bases in between. Germline CDR1 and CDR2: MNHEY and SMNVEV (reference sequence). The CDR3, as DNA: TGTGCCAGCAGTTTCCTTCCTAGCACAGATACGCAGTATTTT. This gives the protein CASSFLPSTDTQYF.

The V gene is TRBV18, the J gene TRBJ2-5; D remains ambiguous. V lost 0 bases and J lost 5, with 4 bases in between. This CDR3 comprises 12 residues. Germline V CDR1 and CDR2: KGHSH, LQKENI. The CDR3, as DNA: TGTGCCAGCTCACCACCTGAGGAGACCCAGTACTTC. Translation: CASSPPEETQYF.

The chain couples TRBV20-1 to TRBJ2-1; 13 positions match TRBD2. The trim removed 3 bases at V and 10 bases at J, leaving 9 bases unmatched. Per germline, CDR1 DFQATT and CDR2 SNEGSKA (reference sequence). The CDR3 spans 15 residues. The CDR3 DNA sequence: TGCAGTGCTAGTACCGGACTAGCGGGGGTAGGGGAGCAGTTCTTC. Amino acid sequence: CSASTGLAGVGEQFF.

The chain has TRBV21-1 and TRBJ1-5; TRBD1 is the table's D call and was not checked against the DNA. TRBV21-1 counts as a pseudogene. The CDR3 sequence is 15 residues long. CDR3 region: CASSGSGLGNQPQHF. The DNA for the CDR3 is TGTGCCAGCAGCGGCTCAGGCCTTGGCAATCAGCCCCAGCATTTT.

This clone has a single count. The chain couples TRBV5-4 to TRBJ2-5; 7 nucleotides match TRBD2. The CDR3 totals 16 residues. Germline-derived CDR1 and CDR2 are SGHNT and YYREEE (reference sequence). J gave up 5 bases and V 0 bases, and 10 bases lay outside the gene matches. The CDR3 DNA is TGTGCCAGCAGCTTGGCCGGGGCGGGGGATGCGGAGACCCAGTACTTC. Translation gives CASSLAGAGDAETQYF.

The chain combines TRBV7-9 with TRBJ2-3; TRBD1 is a possible D gene (5 bases). V gave up 8 bases and J gave up 5 bases, with 11 bases separating them. The CDR3 length is 12 residues. Per germline, CDR1 SEHNR and CDR2 FQNEAQ (reference sequence). The CDR3 loop reads CASRPGKDTQYF. The CDR3 bases are TGTGCCAGCCGCCCAGGGAAAGATACGCAGTATTTT.

The chain carries TRBV27 and TRBJ1-1; D perhaps matches TRBD1 (6 bases). The V gene's germline CDR1 is MNHEY and CDR2 SMNVEV (reference sequence). V gave up 5 bases and J gave up 7 bases, with 17 bases separating them. The CDR3 runs 14 residues. CDR3 sequence (DNA): TGTGCCAGCAGTCCCGGACAGATATACGTTGAAGCTTTCTTT. Amino acids: CASSPGQIYVEAFF.